This TCR beta chain appears in the sequencing data of a study of cytomegalovirus exposure and HLA in healthy donors. General study results and limits: The study listed around 150 cytomegalovirus-associated TCR beta chains.

The PCR made use of 60 Vbeta and 13 Jbeta primers. TCRdb's copy holds only in-frame clones and misses some; the assay was immunoSEQ multiplex PCR. The table shows 150,000 to 200,000 clones, with over 75% occurring only once. Turning to this clone: Its antigen is unidentified.

The receptor was isolated from a man aged 50 or older in good health and CMV-seropositive. Sequenced sample: PBMCs.

CDR3 nucleotide sequence: TGTGCCAGCAGCCAACGAGCCTTCGCGGGGGGCACCCAGTACTTC. This encodes CASSQRAFAGGTQYF. The rearrangement links TRBV14 to TRBJ2-5; 8 nucleotides align to TRBD2. CDR1 and CDR2 (germline): SGHDN, FVKESK. V gave up 2 bases and J gave up 8 bases; unmatched junction bases: 10. There are 15 residues in the CDR3.